This T cell receptor beta chain was obtained from a study of cytomegalovirus exposure and HLA in healthy donors. Overall study results and limits: Data from an earlier analysis indicated that most TCR beta V segments were productive either about 87% or about 30% of the time. Later analysis showed most CMV-associated TCR beta chains appearing HLA-restricted. As a later analysis revealed, the rate of TCR association differed by HLA locus, with DRB1 most and HLA-C fewest. Researchers left out some V segments, among them TRBV6-2 and TRBV6-3, as indistinguishable.

The germline V gene encodes CDR1 LNHNV and CDR2 YYDKDF (reference sequence). The V and J ends lost 1 base and 5 bases, in that order; junction bases with no gene match: 10. The CDR3 loop spans 17 amino acids. With respect to this clone: Its matching antigen is unknown.

The PCR was carried out with 60 Vbeta primers and 13 Jbeta primers. Data came from immunoSEQ multiplex PCR; TCRdb stores just in-frame clones and leaves some out. The sample lists 45,000 to 60,000 clones; about 72% were seen once. This TCR came from a man under 40 in good health and CMV-seronegative. The chain links TRBV15 to TRBJ2-3; 9 bases align to TRBD2. Sequencing used PBMCs. The CDR3 region is CATSRGGASGVEDTQYF. DNA of the CDR3: TGTGCCACCAGCAGAGGGGGCGCTAGCGGGGTGGAAGATACGCAGTATTTT.